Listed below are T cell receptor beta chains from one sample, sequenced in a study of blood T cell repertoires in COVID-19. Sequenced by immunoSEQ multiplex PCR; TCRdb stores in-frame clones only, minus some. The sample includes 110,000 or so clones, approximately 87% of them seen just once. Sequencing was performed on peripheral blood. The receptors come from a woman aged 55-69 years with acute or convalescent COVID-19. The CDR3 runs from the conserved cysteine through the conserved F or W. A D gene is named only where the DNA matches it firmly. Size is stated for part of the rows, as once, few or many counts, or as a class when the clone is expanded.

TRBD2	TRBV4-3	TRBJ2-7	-	CASSQELAGTYEQYF	TGCGCCAGCAGCCAAGAGCTAGCGGGAACCTACGAGCAGTACTTC
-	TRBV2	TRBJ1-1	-	CASRLRPTGRNTEAFF	TGTGCCAGCCGGCTCCGTCCGACAGGCCGGAACACTGAAGCTTTCTTT
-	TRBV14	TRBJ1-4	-	CASSHFGRVDEKLFF	TGTGCCAGCAGCCATTTCGGCAGGGTAGATGAAAAACTGTTTTTT
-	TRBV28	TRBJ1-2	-	CASSLAGKDYGYTF	TGTGCCAGCAGTTTAGCCGGGAAGGACTATGGCTACACCTTC
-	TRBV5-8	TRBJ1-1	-	CASSLRGSAAFF	TGTGCCAGCAGCTTGCGGGGGTCTGCCGCTTTCTTT
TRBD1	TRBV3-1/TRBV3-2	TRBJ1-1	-	CASSHGTGRTEAFF	TGTGCCAGCAGCCACGGGACAGGGCGGACTGAAGCTTTCTTT
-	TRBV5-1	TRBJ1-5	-	CASSIVSGQPQHF	TGCGCCAGCAGTATCGTCAGCGGTCAGCCCCAGCATTTT
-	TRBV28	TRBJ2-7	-	CASKRQEHLDEQYF	TGTGCCAGCAAACGACAGGAACACCTGGACGAGCAGTACTTC
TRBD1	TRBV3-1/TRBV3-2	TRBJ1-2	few	CASSQLTGTGGYTF	TGTGCCAGCAGCCAGCTTACCGGGACAGGGGGCTACACCTTC
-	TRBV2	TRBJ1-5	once	CASSERGNQPQHF	TGTGCCAGCAGTGAACGGGGGAATCAGCCCCAGCATTTT
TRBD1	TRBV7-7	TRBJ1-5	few	CASSSVGGGTGNNQPQHF	TGTGCTAGCAGCTCCGTGGGGGGCGGGACAGGGAACAATCAGCCCCAGCATTTT
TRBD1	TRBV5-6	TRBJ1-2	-	CASSLGQGTTF	TGTGCCAGCAGCCTCGGACAGGGAACGACCTTC
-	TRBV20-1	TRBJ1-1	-	CSAARVTEAFF	TGCAGTGCTGCCAGGGTTACTGAAGCTTTCTTT
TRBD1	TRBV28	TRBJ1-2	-	CASGTGGHYGYTF	TGTGCCAGCGGCACAGGGGGGCACTATGGCTACACCTTC
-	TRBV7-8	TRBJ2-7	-	CASSPPKRDEQYF	TGTGCCAGCAGCCCCCCAAAACGGGACGAGCAGTACTTC
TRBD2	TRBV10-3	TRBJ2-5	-	CAISESSGGSETQYF	TGTGCCATCAGTGAGTCGAGCGGGGGATCAGAGACCCAGTACTTC
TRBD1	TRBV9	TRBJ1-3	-	CASSAPGTGRGNTIYF	TGTGCCAGCAGCGCCCCCGGGACAGGGCGTGGAAACACCATATATTTT
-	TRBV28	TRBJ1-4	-	CASSPAERGKLFF	TGTGCCAGCAGTCCCGCCGAACGGGGAAAACTGTTTTTT
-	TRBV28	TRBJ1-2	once	CASSSGAPPYGYTF	TGTGCCAGCAGTTCAGGGGCCCCTCCCTATGGCTACACCTTC
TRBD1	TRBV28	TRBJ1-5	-	CASSKQGELAQPQHF	TGTGCCAGCAGCAAACAGGGGGAGTTGGCCCAGCCCCAGCATTTT
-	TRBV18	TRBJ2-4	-	CASSPYQGQGNIQYF	TGTGCCAGCTCACCATATCAGGGGCAGGGAAACATTCAGTACTTC
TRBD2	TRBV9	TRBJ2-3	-	CASSVASGGTDTQYF	TGTGCCAGCAGCGTAGCTAGCGGGGGCACAGATACGCAGTATTTT
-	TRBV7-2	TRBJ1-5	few	CASSLDSLQPQHF	TGTGCCAGCAGCTTAGATTCCCTCCAGCCCCAGCATTTT
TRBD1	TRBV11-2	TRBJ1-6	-	CASSLNRGNSPLHF	TGTGCCAGCAGCTTGAACAGGGGAAATTCACCCCTCCACTTT
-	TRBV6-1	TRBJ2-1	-	CASSEVGGVDEQFF	TGTGCCAGCAGTGAAGTAGGGGGGGTGGATGAGCAGTTCTTC
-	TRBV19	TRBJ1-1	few	CASRSTKNTEAFF	TGTGCCAGTAGGTCTACTAAGAACACTGAAGCTTTCTTT
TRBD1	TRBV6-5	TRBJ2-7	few	CASTVPGGGEQYF	TGTGCCAGCACCGTGCCAGGGGGCGGCGAGCAGTACTTC
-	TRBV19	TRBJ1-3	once	CASSTRGGGQSSGNTIYF	TGTGCCAGTAGCACCCGAGGCGGAGGACAGAGCTCTGGAAACACCATATATTTT
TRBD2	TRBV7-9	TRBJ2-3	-	CASPNTGGRSDTQYF	TGTGCCAGCCCGAATACGGGGGGGCGCTCAGATACGCAGTATTTT
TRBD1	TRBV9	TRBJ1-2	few	CASSPGQGGTTNYGYTF	TGTGCCAGCAGCCCGGGACAGGGGGGCACTACTAACTATGGCTACACCTTC
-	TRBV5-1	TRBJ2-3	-	CASSFSTDTQYF	TGCGCCAGCAGCTTTTCGACAGATACGCAGTATTTT
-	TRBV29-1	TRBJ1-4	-	CSVQEGNEKLFF	TGCAGCGTTCAGGAGGGGAATGAAAAACTGTTTTTT
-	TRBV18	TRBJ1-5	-	CASSPQAGGQPQHF	TGTGCCAGCTCGCCTCAGGCGGGCGGTCAGCCCCAGCATTTT
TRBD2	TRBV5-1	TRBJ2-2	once	CASSFMTSGNTGELFF	TGCGCCAGCAGCTTTATGACTAGCGGGAACACCGGGGAGCTGTTTTTT
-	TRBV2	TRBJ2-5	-	CASRERPRQETQYF	TGTGCCAGCAGGGAGCGCCCCCGCCAAGAGACCCAGTACTTC
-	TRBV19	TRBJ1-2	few	CASRETYGYTF	TGTGCCAGTAGGGAGACCTATGGCTACACCTTC
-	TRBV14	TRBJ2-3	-	CASSQELGADTQYF	TGTGCCAGCAGCCAAGAGTTGGGAGCAGATACGCAGTATTTT
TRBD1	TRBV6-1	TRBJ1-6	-	CASSGTGIVYNSPLHF	TGTGCCAGCAGTGGGACAGGGATTGTCTATAATTCACCCCTCCACTTT
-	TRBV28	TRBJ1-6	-	CASKQGYNSPLHF	TGTGCCAGCAAACAGGGTTATAATTCACCCCTCCACTTT
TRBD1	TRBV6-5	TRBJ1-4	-	CASSRTGNEKLFF	TGTGCCAGCAGTCGGACAGGGAATGAAAAACTGTTTTTT
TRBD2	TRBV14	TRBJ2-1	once	CASSRLGAGDYNEQFF	TGTGCCAGCAGCCGGTTGGGAGCGGGAGACTACAATGAGCAGTTCTTC
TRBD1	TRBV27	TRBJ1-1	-	CASSLYRGLEGTEAFF	TGTGCCAGCAGTCTCTACAGGGGGCTAGAGGGGACTGAAGCTTTCTTT
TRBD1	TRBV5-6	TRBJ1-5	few	CASSSTGEIQPQHF	TGTGCCAGCAGCTCGACAGGGGAAATACAGCCCCAGCATTTT
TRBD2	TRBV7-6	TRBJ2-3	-	CASSLSSGIGATDTQYF	TGTGCCAGCAGCTTATCTAGCGGGATCGGAGCCACAGATACGCAGTATTTT
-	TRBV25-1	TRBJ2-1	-	CASTRQWNEQFF	TGTGCCAGCACCAGACAGTGGAATGAGCAGTTCTTC
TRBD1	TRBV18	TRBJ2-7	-	CASSPGQGAYEQYF	TGTGCCAGCTCACCCGGCCAGGGGGCCTACGAGCAGTACTTC
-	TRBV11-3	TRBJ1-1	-	CASSSSGFDTEAFF	TGTGCCAGCAGCTCCTCAGGGTTTGACACTGAAGCTTTCTTT
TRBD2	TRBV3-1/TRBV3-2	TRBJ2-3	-	CASSQEASGRIDTQYF	TGTGCCAGCAGCCAAGAAGCTAGCGGGAGAATAGATACGCAGTATTTT